The clone carrying this T cell receptor (beta chain) has more than one count but fewer than ten. Its antigen is not known. This sample is part of a study of T-cell reconstitution after alpha-beta-depleted transplantation in children. Study outcomes and limitations: T-cell counts and diversity at one year post-transplant came mainly from newly produced T cells. The study reportedly traced alpha-beta T cells about two months after transplant to several hundred expanded graft clones. Some patients showed high day-60 TCRbeta diversity, which derived from surviving recipient T cells and thymic progenitors.

V was trimmed by 7 bases and J by 8 bases, leaving 18 bases between them. This CDR3 region has 14 residues. Per germline, CDR1 MNHNS and CDR2 SASEGT. Unique molecular identifiers featured in how the TCRbeta library was prepared. TCRdb re-called the PCR reads with MiXCR, one entry per CDR3 protein. The sample shows fewer than 550,000 distinct CDR3 sequences, over 10% of them seen only once. The sample was PBMCs, mostly from graft donor cells, taken 180 days after TCRalphabeta/CD19-depleted stem cell transplant. V usage is TRBV6-1 and J usage is TRBJ1-5, with a tentative D call TRBD1 (6 bases). The TCR originated in a female patient between 2 and 10 years old who had a stem cell transplant for aplastic anemia, so the T cells may come from the graft donor. Here the CDR3 DNA reads TGTGCCAGCACCTCTGGACAGTTGTTTGAGCCCCAGCATTTT. This codes for CASTSGQLFEPQHF.